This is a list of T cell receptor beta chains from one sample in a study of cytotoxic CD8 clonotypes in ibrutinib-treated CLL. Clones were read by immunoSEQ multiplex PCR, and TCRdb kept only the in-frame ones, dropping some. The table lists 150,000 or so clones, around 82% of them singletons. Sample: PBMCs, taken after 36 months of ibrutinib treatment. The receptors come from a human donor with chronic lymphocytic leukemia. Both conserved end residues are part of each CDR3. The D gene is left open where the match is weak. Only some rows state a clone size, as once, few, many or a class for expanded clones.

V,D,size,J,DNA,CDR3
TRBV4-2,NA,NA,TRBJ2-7,TGTGCCAGCAGCCAAGATCGTAAGGGGTGGGAGCAGTACTTC,CASSQDRKGWEQYF
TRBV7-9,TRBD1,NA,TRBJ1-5,TGTGCCAGCAGCCTGGGACAGGGAGCCCAGCATTTT,CASSLGQGAQHF
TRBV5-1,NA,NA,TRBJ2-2,TGCGCCAGCAGCTTGGGGACTCACACCGGGGAGCTGTTTTTT,CASSLGTHTGELFF
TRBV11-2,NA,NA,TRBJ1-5,TGTGCCAGCAGCTTAGCCGGGGGCAATCAGCCCCAGCATTTT,CASSLAGGNQPQHF
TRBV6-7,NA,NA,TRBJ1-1,TGTGCCAGGCCCAGGGACTCCGAAGGCGGGAACACTGAAGCTTTCTTT,CARPRDSEGGNTEAFF
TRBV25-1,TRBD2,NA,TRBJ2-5,TGTGCCAGCAGTGAAGGAGGCGGGAGGAACCAAGAGACCCAGTACTTC,CASSEGGGRNQETQYF
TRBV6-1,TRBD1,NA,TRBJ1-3,TGTGCCAGCAGTGAATGGACAGGCCCCACCTCTGGAAACACCATATATTTT,CASSEWTGPTSGNTIYF
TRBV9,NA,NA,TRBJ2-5,TGTGCCAGCAGCGTAACCGGTAGCAGGGGAGAGACCCAGTACTTC,CASSVTGSRGETQYF
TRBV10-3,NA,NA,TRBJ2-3,TGTGCCATCAGTTCGGGGGAAACAGATACGCAGTATTTT,CAISSGETDTQYF
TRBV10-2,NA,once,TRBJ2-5,TGCGCCAGCAGTGACCCTCTGAGGGGGGGCGGAGAGACCCAGTACTTC,CASSDPLRGGGETQYF
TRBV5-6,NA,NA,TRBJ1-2,TGTGCCAGCAGCTTGGGGGCGGATGGCTACACCTTC,CASSLGADGYTF
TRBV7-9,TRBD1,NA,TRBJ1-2,TGTGCCAGCAGCTTCACCACAGGGGGCGATGGCTACACCTTC,CASSFTTGGDGYTF
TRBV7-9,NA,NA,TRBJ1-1,TGTGCCAGCAGCTTTCCCGGGTTCCAGGAGGGTGAAGCTTTCTTT,CASSFPGFQEGEAFF
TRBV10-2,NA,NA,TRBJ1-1,TGCGCCAGCAGTGAGTCTGGGGGGTCCACTGAAGCTTTCTTT,CASSESGGSTEAFF
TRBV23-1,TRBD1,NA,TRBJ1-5,TGCGCCAGCCACCCACAGGGGGCGCCTATCGGTCAGCCCCAGCATTTT,CASHPQGAPIGQPQHF
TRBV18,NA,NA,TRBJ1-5,TGTGCCAGCTCACCCGGACTGCTTCAGCCCCAGCATTTT,CASSPGLLQPQHF
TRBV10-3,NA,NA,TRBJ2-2,TGTGCCATCAGTGAGTCTCTCGGGGCCGCGAACACCGGGGAGCTGTTTTTT,CAISESLGAANTGELFF
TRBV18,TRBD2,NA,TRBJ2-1,TGTGCCAGCTCACCACGAGGGACTAGCCAATACAATGAGCAGTTCTTC,CASSPRGTSQYNEQFF
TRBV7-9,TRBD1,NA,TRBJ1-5,TGTGCCAGCAGCTCGGGACAGGTTAACAATCAGCCCCAGCATTTT,CASSSGQVNNQPQHF
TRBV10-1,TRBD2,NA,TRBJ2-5,TGCGCCAGCAGTGAGTCGAAACCTAGCGGGGGTCGTGAGACCCAGTACTTC,CASSESKPSGGRETQYF
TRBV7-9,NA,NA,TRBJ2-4,TGTGCCAGCAGCGATAGGGTCTCGGGTCCGATAGCCAAAAACATTCAGTACTTC,CASSDRVSGPIAKNIQYF
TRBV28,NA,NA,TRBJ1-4,TGTGCCAGCAGTTTAGAGCTTTCTAATGAAAAACTGTTTTTT,CASSLELSNEKLFF
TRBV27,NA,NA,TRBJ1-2,TGTGCCAGCAGTTTAGTCCGGGGGCAAGGCTACACCTTC,CASSLVRGQGYTF
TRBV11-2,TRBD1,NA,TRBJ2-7,TGTGCCAGCAGCTTGAGAGGGGGCAGTACCTACGAGCAGTACTTC,CASSLRGGSTYEQYF
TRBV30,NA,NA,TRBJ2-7,TGTGCCTGGAGTAAAGGCCATCCCCCCTCCTACGAGCAGTACTTC,CAWSKGHPPSYEQYF
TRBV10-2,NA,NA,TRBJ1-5,TGCGCCAGCAGTGATGAGGGGTATCAGCCCCAGCATTTT,CASSDEGYQPQHF
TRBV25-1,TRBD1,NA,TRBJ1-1,TGTGCCAGCAGTGAACCGGACAGGGAGAGTACTGAAGCTTTCTTT,CASSEPDRESTEAFF
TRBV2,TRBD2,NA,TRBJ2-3,TGTGCCGCTAGCGGGAAGGAAACAGATACGCAGTATTTT,CAASGKETDTQYF
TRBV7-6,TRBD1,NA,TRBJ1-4,TGTGCCAGCAGCTTTGGGATTGGGACAGCCGTTTCTGAAAAACTGTTTTTT,CASSFGIGTAVSEKLFF
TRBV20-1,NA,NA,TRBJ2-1,TGCAGTCCAAAGGAGAGGGAGCAGTTCTTC,CSPKEREQFF
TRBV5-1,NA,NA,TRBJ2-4,TGCGCCAGCAGCTTGGGAGGGCCTCCGGACATTCAGTACTTC,CASSLGGPPDIQYF